A single TCR beta chain is shown here with its context. The record originates from a study of T-cell reconstitution after alpha-beta-depleted transplantation in children. The CDR3 loop spans 17 amino acids. Trimming left V 3 bases short and J 0 bases short, with 15 bases between. Germline CDR1 is SGHAT and CDR2 is FQDESV (reference sequence). The library targeted TCRbeta and was prepared with unique molecular identifiers. TCRdb re-derived calls from the PCR reads in MiXCR, one entry per CDR3 protein. The profile shows about 610,000 distinct CDR3 sequences, about 10% of them singletons. The TCR sequence derives from a human donor who donated a stem cell graft to a child with acute myeloid leukemia. This specimen was PBMCs from the stem cell graft donor, taken from the stem cell graft. This sequence joins TRBV11-1 and TRBJ2-1; D may be TRBD1 or TRBD2 (5 bases each). This CDR3 is CASSFTMGVSSYNEQFF. The CDR3 DNA is TGTGCCAGCAGCTTCACTATGGGGGTTAGCTCCTACAATGAGCAGTTCTTC.